The TCR beta chain under discussion was sequenced for a study of T cell changes during pregnancy in multiple sclerosis. Some clones are missing from TCRdb's copy, which holds only in-frame ones; the method was immunoSEQ multiplex PCR. The sample holds around 69,000 clones, approximately 90% seen once. Germline CDR1 reads SGHNT; CDR2 reads YYREEE (reference sequence). This CDR3 spans 14 amino acids. Unmatched junction bases numbered 3, after V lost 3 bases and J lost 6 bases. This TCR was recovered from a female donor with multiple sclerosis, enrolled in a pregnancy study. The genes are TRBV5-4 and TRBJ2-1, with 10 bases matching TRBD2. The sample in question was peripheral blood, obtained in the third trimester of pregnancy. CDR3 sequence reads: CASSSRTSGNEQFF. CDR3 coding DNA: TGTGCCAGCAGCTCCCGGACTAGCGGCAATGAGCAGTTCTTC.